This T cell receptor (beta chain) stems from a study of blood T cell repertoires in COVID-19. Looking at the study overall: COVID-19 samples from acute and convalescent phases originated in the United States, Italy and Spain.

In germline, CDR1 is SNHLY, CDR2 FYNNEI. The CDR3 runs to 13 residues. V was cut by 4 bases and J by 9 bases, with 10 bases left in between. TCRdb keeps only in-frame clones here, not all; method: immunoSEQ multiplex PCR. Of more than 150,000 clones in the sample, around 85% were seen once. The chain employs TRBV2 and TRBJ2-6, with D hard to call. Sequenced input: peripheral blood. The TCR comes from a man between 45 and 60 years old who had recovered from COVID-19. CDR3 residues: CASSGQAFNVLTF. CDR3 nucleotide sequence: TGTGCCAGCAGTGGCCAGGCCTTCAACGTCCTGACTTTC. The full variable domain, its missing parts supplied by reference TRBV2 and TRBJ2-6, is EPEVTQTPSHQVTQMGQEVILRCVPISNHLYFYWYRQILGQKVEFLVSFYNNEISEKSEIFDDQFSVERPDGSNFTLKIRSTKLEDSAMYFCASSGQAFNVLTFGAGSRLTVL.